The rows below give T cell receptor beta chains drawn from one sample of a study of CD4 T cells in relation to SARS-CoV-2 and coronaviruses. TCRdb's copy holds only in-frame clones and misses some; the assay was immunoSEQ multiplex PCR. Of about 25,000 clones in the sample, 76% were seen once. Their antigen targets remain unknown. Material for sequencing was CD4+ T cells from PBMCs, cultured in vitro. The receptor source for this set is a human donor in good health. Each CDR3 is given with its conserved first and last residue. A D gene is named only where the DNA matches it firmly. Expanded clones get a size class; other rows say once, few or many, or leave the size out.

>.|TRBJ1-3|TRBV27|.
TGTGCCAGCAGTGCGGACATCTCTGGAAACACCATATATTTT
CASSADISGNTIYF
>.|TRBJ2-7|TRBV20-1|.
TGCAGTGCTAGTTATATCAGGACGCCCCCCTACGAGCAGTACTTC
CSASYIRTPPYEQYF
>.|TRBJ2-7|TRBV27|.
TGTGCCAGCAGTTTATTCCCGCCGGGCGCTTACTACGAGCAGTACTTC
CASSLFPPGAYYEQYF
>.|TRBJ2-1|TRBV4-3|.
TGCGCCAGCAGCCCAATCAGGGGAATCGAGCAGTTCTTC
CASSPIRGIEQFF
>TRBD1|TRBJ1-2|TRBV4-1|.
TGCGCCAGCAGCCAAGATCGGGACAGGGGAATGCGGGGCTACACCTTC
CASSQDRDRGMRGYTF
>.|TRBJ1-2|TRBV19|.
TGTGCCAGTATCCCAGGGGCAGGAAGTTTTAACTATGGCTACACCTTC
CASIPGAGSFNYGYTF
>.|TRBJ2-1|TRBV4-1|.
TGCGCCAGCAGCCAACCGGGCCTCCAACGGCGTACGCCCTACAATGAGCAGTTCTTC
CASSQPGLQRRTPYNEQFF
>TRBD2|TRBJ2-3|TRBV19|.
TGTGCCAGCCGGACTAGCGGGCCAGATACGCAGTATTTT
CASRTSGPDTQYF
>TRBD1|TRBJ1-5|TRBV19|.
TGTGCCACCCAGACCGGGACAGGGGGCCCCAGCAATCAGCCCCAGCATTTT
CATQTGTGGPSNQPQHF
>.|TRBJ1-1|TRBV7-6|.
TGTGCCAGCAGCTTAGTCAGGGAAGGCACTGAAGCTTTCTTT
CASSLVREGTEAFF
>.|TRBJ2-1|TRBV6-1|.
TGTGCCAGCAGTGAAGCGGGGGCCCCCTACAATGAGCAGTTCTTC
CASSEAGAPYNEQFF
>TRBD1|TRBJ1-6|TRBV20-1|.
TGCAGTGCTAGTCCGACCTATCGGGACAGCAATTCACCCCTCCACTTT
CSASPTYRDSNSPLHF
>TRBD1|TRBJ2-1|TRBV18|.
TGTGCCAGCTCACCACCGGGGACAGGGAGGAATGAGCAGTTCTTC
CASSPPGTGRNEQFF
>TRBD2|TRBJ2-7|TRBV10-3|.
TGTGCCATCAGTCCCAATTTTAGCGGGGGGTTTTACGAGCAGTACTTC
CAISPNFSGGFYEQYF
>TRBD1|TRBJ2-7|TRBV9|.
TGTGCCAGCAGCGCCCGAAGGACAGGGAGCGAGCAGTACTTC
CASSARRTGSEQYF
>TRBD1|TRBJ2-1|TRBV7-8|few
TGTGCCAGCAGCTTACGGGTTCCGGGACAGGGGTTCGATGAGCAGTTCTTC
CASSLRVPGQGFDEQFF
>.|TRBJ2-4|TRBV5-1|.
TGCGCCAGCATGGACGGGGACATTCAGTACTTC
CASMDGDIQYF
>.|TRBJ1-1|TRBV9|few
TGTGCCAGCAGCGTAGTTGATAGCCAGGGATCTGTAGCTTTCTTT
CASSVVDSQGSVAFF
>.|TRBJ1-1|TRBV14|.
TGTGCCAGCAGCCGGGGGGGGTTCAACACTGAAGCTTTCTTT
CASSRGGFNTEAFF
>TRBD1|TRBJ2-7|TRBV2|.
TGTGCCAGCAGCGGACAGGGAATCAACGAGCAGTACTTC
CASSGQGINEQYF
>.|TRBJ2-2|TRBV18|once
TGTGCCAGCTCGCTGGGGCTAGCGACCGGGGAGCTGTTTTTT
CASSLGLATGELFF
>TRBD1|TRBJ2-4|TRBV3-1/TRBV3-2|.
TGTGCCAGCAGCCACCGTGAACGGACAGGGGGCCGCGGGGCCAAAAACATTCAGTACTTC
CASSHRERTGGRGAKNIQYF
>TRBD1|TRBJ2-7|TRBV19|.
TGTGCCAGTAGTAATTCGGGACAGGCCGCCTACGAGCAGTACTTC
CASSNSGQAAYEQYF
>.|TRBJ2-7|TRBV21-1|.
TGTGCCAGCTTAGGGGAACAAAGCGGGAGGCCCTACGAGCAGTACTTC
CASLGEQSGRPYEQYF
>TRBD2|TRBJ2-1|TRBV18|.
TGTGCCAGCTCACGGCCGGGGGGAGCCCCCTACAATGAGCAGTTCTTC
CASSRPGGAPYNEQFF
>.|TRBJ2-3|TRBV11-3|once
TGTGCCAGCAGCTCTACGGGACTCGGGGGTACGCAGTATTTT
CASSSTGLGGTQYF
>TRBD1|TRBJ1-1|TRBV7-9|.
TGTGCCAGCAGCCTGGACAGGGGGGACACTGAAGCTTTCTTT
CASSLDRGDTEAFF
>.|TRBJ1-1|TRBV19|.
TGTGCCAGTGCAGACATGGTAACTGAAGCTTTCTTT
CASADMVTEAFF
>TRBD1|TRBJ2-7|TRBV29-1|once
TGCAGCGGGAGGACAGGGACCTACGAGCAGTACTTC
CSGRTGTYEQYF
>.|TRBJ1-3|TRBV4-1|once
TGCGCCAGCAGCCACCTGACAAGGGGGGACTCTGGAAACACCATATATTTT
CASSHLTRGDSGNTIYF
>.|TRBJ2-7|TRBV6-5|.
TGTGCCAGCAGTTACGGACCCAGGGACTACGAGCAGTACTTC
CASSYGPRDYEQYF
>.|TRBJ2-1|TRBV18|.
TGTGCCAGCTCATCGGACTTGGAAGGTGAGCAGTTCTTC
CASSSDLEGEQFF
>.|TRBJ2-7|TRBV19|.
TGTGCCAGTAGTATGGCCGCCAGGGCGTACGAGCAGTACTTC
CASSMAARAYEQYF
>.|TRBJ1-2|TRBV2|.
TGTGCCAGAAAGACAGCGGACGGGCTGGCTGACTATGGCTACACCTTC
CARKTADGLADYGYTF
>.|TRBJ2-2|TRBV7-9|.
TGTGCCAGCAACAGGAGGGGCAGGGCGAACACCGGGGAGCTGTTTTTT
CASNRRGRANTGELFF
>.|TRBJ1-3|TRBV9|.
TGTGCCAGCAGCGTAGGTGTCCGGTTAGGAAACACCATATATTTT
CASSVGVRLGNTIYF
>.|TRBJ1-1|TRBV9|few
TGTGCCAGCAGCGTAGCTGGGGGACGGATAATATTT
CASSVAGGRIIF
>TRBD2|TRBJ2-1|TRBV5-8|.
TGTGCCAGCAGCAGACTAGCGGGTGTAGATGAGCAGTTCTTC
CASSRLAGVDEQFF
>TRBD2|TRBJ2-3|TRBV2|.
TGTGCCAGCGGGGGACTAGCGGGGACCACAGATACGCAGTATTTT
CASGGLAGTTDTQYF
>.|TRBJ2-6|TRBV7-9|.
TGTGCCAGCAGCTTGCGGAACTCTGGGGCCAACGTCCTGACTTTC
CASSLRNSGANVLTF
>TRBD2|TRBJ2-2|TRBV5-4|.
TGTGCCAGCAGAGAGAGACTAGCGGGCACCGGGGAGCTGTTTTTT
CASRERLAGTGELFF
>TRBD2|TRBJ2-7|TRBV3-1/TRBV3-2|.
TGTGCCAGCAGCCAAGGGACTAGCGGGGGGGCATATTACGAGCAGTACTTC
CASSQGTSGGAYYEQYF
>.|TRBJ2-7|TRBV19|once
TGTGCCAGTAGTATTGGGGCCGAGCAGTACTTC
CASSIGAEQYF
>TRBD1|TRBJ2-2|TRBV5-5|.
TGTGCCAGCAGCCTAACGACAGGGCCCGGGGAGCTGTTTTTT
CASSLTTGPGELFF
>.|TRBJ2-2|TRBV7-9|.
TGTGCCAGCGGACCCCATGGAGGGGAGCTGTTTTTT
CASGPHGGELFF
>.|TRBJ1-5|TRBV28|.
TGTGCCAGCAGCGTGCCAAGGTTCGGGCAGCCCCAGCATTTT
CASSVPRFGQPQHF
>TRBD1|TRBJ2-7|TRBV30|.
TGTGCCTGGTCGACAGGGGTTACCTACGAGCAGTACTTC
CAWSTGVTYEQYF
>.|TRBJ1-1|TRBV5-5|.
TGTGCCAGCAGCTTGCTCGGGGACCTGAACACTGAAGCTTTCTTT
CASSLLGDLNTEAFF
>.|TRBJ1-3|TRBV6-5|.
TGTGCCAGCAGTTACTCGACGGGTAGCTCTGGAAACACCATATATTTT
CASSYSTGSSGNTIYF
>.|TRBJ2-7|TRBV10-1|few
TGCGCCAGCAGTGAGCCCGGACCAGACTACGAGCAGTACTTC
CASSEPGPDYEQYF
>TRBD2|TRBJ2-7|TRBV6-2/TRBV6-3|.
TGTGCCAGCAGTTTCGGGGGGGACTACGAGCAGTACTTC
CASSFGGDYEQYF
>TRBD1|TRBJ2-3|TRBV18|.
TGTGCCAGCTCACCGAAATGGGACAGGGTCAAGGATACGCAGTATTTT
CASSPKWDRVKDTQYF
>.|TRBJ1-1|TRBV9|.
TGTGCCAGCAGCGTAGGTACCGCCAGAATGAACACTGAAGCTTTCTTT
CASSVGTARMNTEAFF
>.|TRBJ1-1|TRBV25-1|.
TGTGCCAGCACCCGCTGGGGGGGGGCGCGCTCTGAAGCTTTCTTT
CASTRWGGARSEAFF
>TRBD1|TRBJ2-2|TRBV19|.
TGTGCCAGTACCCCTGGACAGGTTTGGAACGGGGAGCTGTTTTTT
CASTPGQVWNGELFF